This entry lists 24 T cell receptor beta chains sequenced from one sample in a study of blood T cell repertoires in COVID-19. Profiled with immunoSEQ multiplex PCR; TCRdb holds only in-frame clones, not every one. The sample lists roughly 160,000 clones; 70% to 90% were seen once. Sequences were obtained from peripheral blood. The receptors were sampled from a man aged 18 to 30 with acute or convalescent COVID-19.

The chain combines TRBV3-1 (or the pseudogene TRBV3-2) with TRBJ1-6; tentatively, D is TRBD1 (5 bases). CDR3 length: 16 residues. Germline CDR1 reads LGHDT; CDR2 reads YNNKEL (reference sequence). V lost 4 bases, J lost 5 bases, and 15 bases lay in between. Here the CDR3 DNA reads TGTGCCAGCAGCCGGCTGAGACAGAGAAATAATTCACCCCTCCACTTT. Protein sequence: CASSRLRQRNNSPLHF.

The chain carries TRBV5-1 and TRBJ2-2, with TRBD1 matching over 10 bases. V lost 4 bases and J lost 2; bases outside the gene matches: 5. CDR1 is SGHRS and CDR2 is YFSETQ in the germline V gene. The CDR3 spans 16 residues. The CDR3 region is CASSPRTGGNTGELFF. The CDR3 nucleotides are TGCGCCAGCAGCCCGAGGACAGGGGGAAACACCGGGGAGCTGTTTTTT.

This clone was recorded a few times. V and J are TRBV4-1 and TRBJ2-7; possible D gene TRBD1, 6 bases. V gave up 3 bases and J gave up 3 bases, with 9 bases separating them. Germline V lookup: CDR1 MGHRA, CDR2 YSYEKL. This CDR3 is built from 13 residues. The DNA for the CDR3 is TGCGCCAGCAGCCATCTACAGGGCTACGAGCAGTACGTC. It translates to CASSHLQGYEQYV.

The chain has TRBV7-9 and TRBJ1-6, with TRBD1 matching 8 bases. Germline lookup yields CDR1 SEHNR and CDR2 FQNEAQ (reference sequence). CDR3 length equals 14 residues. Trimming took 8 bases from V and 7 from J; bases not matched to a gene: 7. The CDR3 protein is CASGAPGGNSPLHF. Here the CDR3 DNA reads TGTGCCAGCGGCGCACCAGGGGGCAATTCACCCCTCCACTTT.

This chain joins TRBV12-3 or TRBV12-4 and TRBJ1-2; 7 bases are shared with TRBD1. This CDR3 is built from 13 residues. J gave up 2 bases and V 6 bases, and 3 bases lay outside the gene matches. CDR3 in DNA: TGTGCCAGCAGCTCGACAGGGAACTATGGCTACACCTTC. It is translated as CASSSTGNYGYTF.

The J gene is TRBJ2-7, the V gene TRBV15; D is unclear. The germline V and J ends were trimmed by 7 bases and 10 bases, with 5 bases remaining between them. The CDR3 totals 8 residues. Germline loops: CDR1 LNHNV, CDR2 YYDKDF (reference sequence). The CDR3 is CATTPQYV. The CDR3, as DNA: TGTGCCACCACCCCTCAGTACGTC.

The rearrangement joins TRBV28 to TRBJ2-3; a weak D match, TRBD2 (5 bases). V was shortened by 7 bases and J by 0 bases, with 11 bases between the two germline ends. CDR1 is MDHEN, CDR2 SYDVKM, per germline. This CDR3 spans 14 amino acids. CDR3 nucleotides: TGTGCCAGCATTGGGAGCGGTAGCACAGATACGCAGTATTTT. Its protein is CASIGSGSTDTQYF.

The rearrangement joins TRBV6-1 to TRBJ1-2; D might be TRBD1 (5 bases). The CDR3 is 15 amino acids. Trimming left V 1 base short and J 4 bases short, with 13 bases between. Germline CDR1 MNHNS, CDR2 SASEGT. CDR3 DNA: TGTGCCAGCAGTGAAGTGGCCATGGGGGGCTATGGCTACACCTTC. It is translated as CASSEVAMGGYGYTF.

CDR3 residues: CASSPGTGHIAEAFF. In DNA, the CDR3 is TGTGCCAGCAGCCCCGGGACAGGGCACATAGCTGAAGCTTTCTTT. This chain connects TRBV3-1 (or the pseudogene TRBV3-2) to TRBJ1-1; TRBD1 matches at 9 bases. Trimming took 4 bases from V and 6 from J; bases not matched to a gene: 9. CDR1 and CDR2 (germline): LGHDT, YNNKEL (reference sequence). The CDR3 contains 15 residues.

This clone was detected once. The V and J genes are TRBV5-1 and TRBJ2-4; D may be TRBD2 (6 bases). The germline CDR1 and CDR2 sequences are SGHRS and YFSETQ. CDR3 length: 15 amino acids. V was cut by 1 base and J by 9 bases, with 17 bases left in between. As DNA, the CDR3 is TGCGCCAGCAGCTTGTCCGGGACCGGGGGTGGCATTCAGTACTTC. Protein sequence: CASSLSGTGGGIQYF.

The CDR3 bases are TGCGCCAGCAGCCAAGAGGCAGGGGCCCATCAGCCCCAGCATTTT. Protein sequence: CASSQEAGAHQPQHF. V gene TRBV4-1 combines with J gene TRBJ1-5, with TRBD1 as a possible D gene (6 bases). The V gene's germline CDR1 is MGHRA and CDR2 YSYEKL. The CDR3 extends over 15 amino acids. The ends were cut back, 0 bases at V and 5 bases at J, with 11 bases in the middle.

The genes are TRBV28 and TRBJ2-7; D may be TRBD1 (6 bases). Germline CDR1 is MDHEN and CDR2 is SYDVKM. CDR3 length: 14 amino acids. V gave up 5 bases and J gave up 6 bases, with 17 bases separating them. The CDR3 sequence is CASSTLRGGTEQYV. CDR3 nucleotide sequence: TGTGCCAGCAGTACTCTCAGAGGGGGAACCGAGCAGTACGTC.

CDR3 bases: TGTGCCAGCAGTTACACGGGTTACCACGAGCAGTACGTC. Protein product: CASSYTGYHEQYV. The chain is built from TRBV6-6 and TRBJ2-7; D is undetermined. Germline loops: CDR1 MNHNY, CDR2 SVGAGI (reference sequence). Trimming shortened V by 2 bases and J by 5 bases, and 10 bases separated the two germline ends. The CDR3 covers 13 residues.

The chain recombines TRBV4-2 with TRBJ1-5; D remains unclear. This CDR3 has 15 residues. Trimming removed 0 bases from V and 6 bases from J, with 12 bases in between. Germline-derived CDR1 and CDR2 are LGHNA and YNFKEQ. CDR3 amino acids: CASSQEVLSGQPQHF. CDR3 in DNA: TGTGCCAGCAGCCAAGAGGTACTTTCTGGTCAGCCCCAGCATTTT.

The rearrangement uses TRBV19 and TRBJ1-4; D might be TRBD1 (6 bases). From germline, CDR1 is LNHDA and CDR2 SQIVND (reference sequence). V gave up 3 bases and J gave up 8 bases, with 13 bases separating them. There are 14 residues in the CDR3. The CDR3 DNA is TGTGCCAGTAGTATCGGGGGGGCGGAAGAAAAACTGTTTTTT. Translating it yields CASSIGGAEEKLFF.

This chain uses TRBV7-2 with TRBJ2-2; D is unresolved. V was cut by 0 bases and J by 2 bases, with 7 bases left in between. Germline CDR1 reads SGHTA; CDR2 reads FQGNSA. This CDR3 region has 15 residues. CDR3 coding DNA: TGTGCCAGCAGCTTAGCTGGCGGCAACACCGGGGAGCTGTTTTTT. Amino acids: CASSLAGGNTGELFF.

V gene TRBV4-1 combines with J gene TRBJ2-7; 11 bases align to TRBD2. Losses at the gene ends were 1 base for V and 6 bases for J; bases not matched to a gene: 2. CDR1 and CDR2 from the germline V gene are MGHRA and YSYEKL. The CDR3 totals 14 residues. The CDR3 here is CASSQVTSGVEQYF. The CDR3, as DNA: TGCGCCAGCAGCCAAGTGACTAGCGGGGTCGAGCAGTACTTC.

This chain connects TRBV19 to TRBJ1-5, with D unclear. The ends were cut back, 5 bases at V and 2 bases at J, with 10 bases in the middle. The CDR3 has 14 residues. Per the germline V gene, CDR1 is LNHDA and CDR2 is SQIVND (reference sequence). In nucleotides, the CDR3 is TGTGCCAGTAGTTTAGCCCTTGGCAATCAGCCCCAGCATTTT. It yields the protein CASSLALGNQPQHF.

Note on this clone: It is unclear where the CDR3 begins or ends on the DNA, so no DNA is shown, and the CDR3 is as TCRdb lists it. This sequence joins TRBV21-1 and TRBJ2-7; the D call TRBD2 from the table was never checked on the DNA. TRBV21-1 is given as a pseudogene. The CDR3 totals 16 residues, both ends included. The CDR3 loop is CASSKVGGGSSYEQYV.

The chain employs TRBV6-6 and TRBJ2-2; maybe TRBD1 (6 bases). This CDR3 is built from 15 residues. The V gene lost 0 bases and the J gene lost 8 bases, with 13 bases spanning the gap. CDR1 MNHNY and CDR2 SVGAGI come from the germline V gene (reference sequence). CDR3 sequence reads: CASSYSQGSPGELFF. The CDR3 nucleotides are TGTGCCAGCAGTTACTCCCAGGGGTCGCCTGGGGAGCTGTTTTTT.

This clone was detected only once. The rearrangement joins TRBV6-6 to TRBJ1-5; D is ambiguous. V lost 6 bases to trimming and J lost 5 bases, with 8 bases between them. CDR3 length: 12 amino acids. The V gene's germline CDR1 is MNHNY and CDR2 SVGAGI (reference sequence). The CDR3 coding sequence is TGTGCCAGCAGACCGGTGGATCAGCCCCAGCATTTT. Residues: CASRPVDQPQHF.

The rearrangement joins TRBV3-1 (or the pseudogene TRBV3-2) to TRBJ1-2; D is possibly TRBD1 (6 bases). CDR1 and CDR2 from the germline V gene are LGHDT and YNNKEL (reference sequence). The length of the CDR3 is 13 residues. With 5 bases removed from V and 4 bases from J, the gap between germline ends came to 11 bases. For the CDR3, the DNA is TGTGCCAGCAGCACGGGACAACGCTATGGCTACACCTTC. This encodes CASSTGQRYGYTF.

The chain carries TRBV18 and TRBJ2-1, with D perhaps TRBD1 (5 bases). Germline CDR1 is KGHSH and CDR2 is LQKENI. The CDR3 length is 14 residues. The V and J ends lost 4 bases and 8 bases respectively, with 15 bases between them. CDR3 region: CASSQPQGADEQFF. CDR3 nucleotide sequence: TGTGCCAGCTCACAACCCCAAGGGGCGGATGAGCAGTTCTTC. Full variable domain (rest looked up from reference TRBV18 and TRBJ2-1): NAGVMQNPRHLVRRRGQEARLRCSPMKGHSHVYWYRQLPEEGLKFMVYLQKENIIDESGMPKERFSAEFPKEGPSILRIQQVVRGDSAAYFCASSQPQGADEQFFGPGTRLTVL.

The sample holds one count of this clone. This chain joins TRBV5-1 and TRBJ2-7, with 12 bases identical to TRBD1. The germline V gene has CDR1 SGHRS and CDR2 YFSETQ. V was pared by 3 bases and J by 4 bases, with 5 bases of the junction left unmatched. This CDR3 is 15 amino acids long. Written as DNA, the CDR3 is TGCGCCAGCAGCTCGGGACAGGGGGCGTCATACGAGCAGTACGTC. Translated, it gives CASSSGQGASYEQYV.